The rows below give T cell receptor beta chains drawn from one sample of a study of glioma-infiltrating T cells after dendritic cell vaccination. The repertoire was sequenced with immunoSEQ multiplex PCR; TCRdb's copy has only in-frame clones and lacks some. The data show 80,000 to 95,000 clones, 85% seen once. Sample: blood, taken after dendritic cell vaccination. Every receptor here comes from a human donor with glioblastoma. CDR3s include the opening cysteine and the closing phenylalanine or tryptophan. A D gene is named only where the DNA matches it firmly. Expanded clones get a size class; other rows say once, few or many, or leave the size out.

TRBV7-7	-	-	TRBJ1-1	CASSYNMNTEAFF	TGTGCCAGCAGCTACAACATGAACACTGAAGCTTTCTTT
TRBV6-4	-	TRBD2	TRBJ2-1	CASSEYSGRGYNEQFF	TGTGCCAGCAGTGAATATAGCGGGAGGGGATACAATGAGCAGTTCTTC
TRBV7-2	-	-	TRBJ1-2	CASSSYQGSAGYTF	TGTGCCAGCAGCTCCTATCAGGGGTCAGCTGGCTACACCTTC
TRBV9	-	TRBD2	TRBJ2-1	CASSLRRGTSGSNEQFF	TGTGCCAGCAGCCTCCGGCGGGGGACTAGCGGGAGCAATGAGCAGTTCTTC
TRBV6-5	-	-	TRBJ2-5	CASSYRVQGYQETQYF	TGTGCCAGCAGTTACAGAGTCCAGGGGTACCAAGAGACCCAGTACTTC
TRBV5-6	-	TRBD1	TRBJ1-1	CASSQGGRGTEAFF	TGTGCCAGCAGTCAAGGGGGCCGGGGCACTGAAGCTTTCTTT
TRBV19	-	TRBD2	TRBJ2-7	CASIASGSPPYEQYF	TGTGCCAGTATTGCTAGCGGGAGCCCACCCTACGAGCAGTACTTC
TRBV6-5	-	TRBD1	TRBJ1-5	CASSSTGGNQPQHF	TGTGCCAGCAGTTCGACAGGGGGGAATCAGCCCCAGCATTTT
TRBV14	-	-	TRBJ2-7	CASSQSTSGAYEQYF	TGTGCCAGCAGCCAGTCTACGTCTGGAGCCTACGAGCAGTACTTC
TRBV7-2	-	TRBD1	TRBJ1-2	CASSSSGGGGYTF	TGTGCCAGCAGCTCGTCAGGGGGCGGTGGCTACACCTTC
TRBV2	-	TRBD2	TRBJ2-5	CASTGGTAGTSQETQYF	TGTGCCAGCACGGGGGGGACCGCCGGGACAAGCCAAGAGACCCAGTACTTC
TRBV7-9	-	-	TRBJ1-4	CATSNRENEKLFF	TGTGCCACGTCCAATCGGGAGAATGAAAAACTGTTTTTT
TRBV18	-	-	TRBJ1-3	CASSPEGLSGNTIYF	TGTGCCAGCTCACCAGAGGGCCTCTCTGGAAACACCATATATTTT
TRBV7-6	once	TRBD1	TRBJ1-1	CASSLAPRQGMNTEAFF	TGTGCCAGCAGCTTAGCGCCCCGACAGGGCATGAACACTGAAGCTTTCTTT
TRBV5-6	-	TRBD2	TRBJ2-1	CASSLISGGNEQFF	TGTGCCAGCAGTTTAATCTCGGGGGGCAATGAGCAGTTCTTC
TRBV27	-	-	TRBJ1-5	CASSLSGLYSNQPQHF	TGTGCCAGCAGTTTATCGGGACTGTATAGCAATCAGCCCCAGCATTTT
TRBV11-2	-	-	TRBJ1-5	CASSLVPDQPQHF	TGTGCCAGCAGCTTAGTTCCGGATCAGCCCCAGCATTTT
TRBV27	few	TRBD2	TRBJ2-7	CASSSLAGVSYEQYF	TGTGCCAGCAGTTCACTAGCGGGGGTGTCCTACGAGCAGTACTTC
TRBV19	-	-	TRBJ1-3	CASSLGQVAGNTIYF	TGTGCCAGTAGTCTGGGCCAGGTCGCTGGAAACACCATATATTTT
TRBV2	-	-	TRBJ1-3	CASRIRDTIYF	TGTGCCAGCAGAATTCGGGACACCATATATTTT
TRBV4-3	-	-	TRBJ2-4	CASSQDRGQGSDIQYF	TGCGCCAGCAGCCAAGATCGCGGCCAGGGGTCGGACATTCAGTACTTC
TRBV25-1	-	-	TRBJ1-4	CASSPGLRNEKLFF	TGTGCCAGCAGTCCGGGACTCAGAAATGAAAAACTGTTTTTT
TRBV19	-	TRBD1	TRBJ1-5	CASADRAVNQPQHF	TGTGCCAGTGCAGACAGGGCGGTAAATCAGCCCCAGCATTTT
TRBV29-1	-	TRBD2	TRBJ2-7	CSVEGEGGYEQYF	TGCAGCGTTGAGGGGGAGGGCGGGTACGAGCAGTACTTC
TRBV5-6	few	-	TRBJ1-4	CASSFGTATNEKLFF	TGTGCCAGCAGCTTTGGGACTGCAACTAATGAAAAACTGTTTTTT
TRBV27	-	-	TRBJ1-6	CASSFGGAGSPLHF	TGTGCCAGCAGTTTTGGGGGCGCGGGTTCACCCCTCCACTTT
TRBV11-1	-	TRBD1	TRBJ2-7	CASSSPGQGTYEQYF	TGTGCCAGCAGCTCTCCGGGACAGGGGACCTACGAGCAGTACTTC
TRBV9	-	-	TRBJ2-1	CASSVGLGGGRNEQFF	TGTGCCAGCAGCGTAGGACTGGGGGGGGGCCGCAATGAGCAGTTCTTC
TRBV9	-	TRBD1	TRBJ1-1	CASSAPDRGGYTEAFF	TGTGCCAGCAGCGCCCCGGACAGGGGAGGGTACACTGAAGCTTTCTTT
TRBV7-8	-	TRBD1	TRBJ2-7	CASSSPGQGVYEQYF	TGTGCCAGCAGCTCGCCGGGACAGGGGGTCTACGAGCAGTACTTC
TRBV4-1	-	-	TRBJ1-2	CASSPVSGVSDGYTF	TGCGCCAGCAGCCCCGTCTCGGGAGTCAGTGATGGCTACACCTTC
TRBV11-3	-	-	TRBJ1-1	CASSLGRGTEAFF	TGTGCCAGCAGCTTGGGCAGGGGCACTGAAGCTTTCTTT
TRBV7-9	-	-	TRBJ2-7	CASSFPKPPYEQYF	TGTGCCAGCAGCTTTCCCAAGCCGCCCTACGAGCAGTACTTC
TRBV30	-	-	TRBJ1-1	CAWGNNREEAFF	TGTGCCTGGGGAAATAACAGGGAAGAAGCTTTCTTT
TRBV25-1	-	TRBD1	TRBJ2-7	CASSPRTGGVKSQYF	TGTGCCAGCAGTCCACGGACAGGTGGGGTAAAATCTCAGTACTTC
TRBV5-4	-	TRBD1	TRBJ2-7	CASSAQQGNSYEQYF	TGTGCCAGCAGCGCCCAACAGGGGAACTCCTACGAGCAGTACTTC
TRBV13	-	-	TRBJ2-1	CASSLPSTDNEQFF	TGTGCCAGCAGCCTCCCATCGACAGACAATGAGCAGTTCTTC
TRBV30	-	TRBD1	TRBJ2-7	CAWSGGTGLFEQYF	TGTGCCTGGAGTGGGGGGACAGGGTTGTTCGAGCAGTACTTC
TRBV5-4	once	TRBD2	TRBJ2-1	CASSSGGLAGGNEQFF	TGTGCCAGCAGCTCCGGTGGGCTAGCGGGGGGGAATGAGCAGTTCTTC
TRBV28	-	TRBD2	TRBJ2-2	CASRPGTSGTGELFF	TGTGCCAGCAGACCCGGGACTAGCGGTACCGGGGAGCTGTTTTTT
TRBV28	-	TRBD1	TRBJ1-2	CASSLRGTDWGYTF	TGTGCCAGCAGTTTACGCGGGACAGACTGGGGCTACACCTTC
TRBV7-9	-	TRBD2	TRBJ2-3	CASSPQGRLAGSTDTQYF	TGTGCCAGCAGCCCTCAAGGGCGACTAGCGGGAAGCACAGATACGCAGTATTTT
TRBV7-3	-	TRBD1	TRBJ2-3	CASSLAGQGTTDTQYF	TGTGCCAGCAGCTTAGCGGGACAGGGGACCACAGATACGCAGTATTTT
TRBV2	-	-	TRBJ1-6	CASSEFGGGSYNSPLHF	TGTGCCAGCAGTGAATTCGGCGGGGGGTCCTATAATTCACCCCTCCACTTT
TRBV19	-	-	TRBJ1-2	CASSIEAPSYGYTF	TGTGCCAGTAGTATAGAAGCTCCGAGCTATGGCTACACCTTC
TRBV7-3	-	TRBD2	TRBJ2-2	CASSFGLAGTGELFF	TGTGCCAGCAGCTTTGGACTAGCGGGCACCGGGGAGCTGTTTTTT
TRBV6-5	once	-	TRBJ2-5	CASSLRSGDETQYF	TGTGCCAGCAGTTTAAGGTCAGGGGATGAGACCCAGTACTTC
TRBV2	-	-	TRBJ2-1	CASSEPPRQWNGAYNEQFF	TGTGCCAGCAGTGAACCACCCCGGCAGTGGAACGGGGCCTACAATGAGCAGTTCTTC
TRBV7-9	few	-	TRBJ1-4	CASSSTKGEKLFF	TGTGCCAGCAGCTCAACTAAAGGTGAAAAACTGTTTTTT
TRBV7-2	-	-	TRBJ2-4	CASSLVPLAKNIQYF	TGTGCCAGCAGCTTAGTCCCTCTAGCCAAAAACATTCAGTACTTC
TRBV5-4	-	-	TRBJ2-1	CASTSGFSYNEQFF	TGTGCCAGCACCTCGGGATTCTCCTACAATGAGCAGTTCTTC
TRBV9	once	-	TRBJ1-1	CASSSHGEGDTEAFF	TGTGCCAGCAGTTCTCACGGCGAGGGGGACACTGAAGCTTTCTTT
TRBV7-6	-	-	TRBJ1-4	CASRGEKLFF	TGTGCCAGCCGGGGAGAAAAACTGTTTTTT
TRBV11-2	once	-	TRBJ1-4	CASSSTPGSGVEKLFF	TGTGCCAGCAGCAGCACCCCAGGGTCGGGTGTGGAAAAACTGTTTTTT
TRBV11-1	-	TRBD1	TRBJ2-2	CASSLRDRGLGNTGELFF	TGTGCCAGCAGCTTACGGGACAGGGGACTGGGGAACACCGGGGAGCTGTTTTTT
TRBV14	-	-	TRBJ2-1	CASSQASAYNEQFF	TGTGCCAGCAGCCAGGCTAGCGCATACAATGAGCAGTTCTTC
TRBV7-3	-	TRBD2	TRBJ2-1	CASSLVDGGNEQFF	TGTGCCAGCAGCTTAGTGGACGGGGGGAATGAGCAGTTCTTC